A single sample gave rise to the 14 T cell receptor beta chains below, sequenced in a study of blood T cell repertoires in COVID-19 (TCRdb year 2020). The protocol used for the library was the immunoSEQ multiplex PCR assay. Not all clones reach the TCRdb copy of this immuneACCESS table, which keeps in-frame sequences only. Checked studies attribute under half of the gap to unresolved V genes and leave the rest unexplained. Recorded for this sample are over 200,000 clones; roughly 88% of them occurred a single time. The ten biggest clones cover under 4.5% of the sample. Sequencing was done on a sample of PBMCs or T cells enriched from blood (not recorded which). The receptors were sampled from a young woman who had been exposed to COVID-19.

The chain is built from TRBV6-6 and TRBJ1-1; D is unclear. Germline CDR1 MNHNY, CDR2 SVGAGI (reference sequence). The CDR3 has 11 amino acids. V was shortened by 7 bases and J by 1 base, with 4 bases between the two germline ends. Written as DNA, the CDR3 is TGTGCCAGCATCCGGAACACTGAAGCTTTCTTT. It yields the protein CASIRNTEAFF.

J is TRBJ1-2 and V is TRBV7-9, with D possibly matching TRBD1 (5 bases). V was shortened by 0 bases and J by 6 bases, with 20 bases between the two germline ends. Germline CDR1 and CDR2: SEHNR and FQNEAQ (reference sequence). The CDR3 sequence is 17 residues long. As DNA, the CDR3 is TGTGCCAGCAGCTTAGCGAGTCTCGGGGGGTCGACAGATGGCTACACCTTC. It is translated as CASSLASLGGSTDGYTF. The full variable domain, rest sourced from reference TRBV7-9 and TRBJ1-2, is DTGVSQNPRHKITKRGQNVTFRCDPISEHNRLYWYRQTLGQGPEFLTYFQNEAQLEKSRLLSDRFSAERPKGSFSTLEIQRTEQGDSAMYLCASSLASLGGSTDGYTFGSGTRLTVV.

This chain uses TRBV9 with TRBJ2-7; perhaps TRBD1 as D (6 bases). The CDR3 is 12 residues long. With 7 bases removed from V and 3 bases from J, the gap between germline ends came to 11 bases. Germline loops: CDR1 SGDLS, CDR2 YYNGEE. The CDR3 reads CASLRGNYEQYF. The CDR3 nucleotides read TGTGCCAGCCTCAGGGGTAACTACGAGCAGTACTTC.

This chain uses TRBV14 with TRBJ2-7; 9 nucleotides line up with TRBD2. Germline V gene sequence: CDR1 SGHDN, CDR2 FVKESK. V gave up 0 bases and J gave up 0 bases; unmatched junction bases: 3. The CDR3 loop spans 16 amino acids. Here the CDR3 reads CASSQDRLAVSYEQYF. The CDR3 bases are TGTGCCAGCAGCCAAGATCGACTAGCGGTCTCCTACGAGCAGTACTTC. The full variable domain, rest sourced from reference TRBV14 and TRBJ2-7, is EAGVTQFPSHSVIEKGQTVTLRCDPISGHDNLYWYRRVMGKEIKFLLHFVKESKQDESGMPNNRFLAERTGGTYSTLKVQPAELEDSGVYFCASSQDRLAVSYEQYFGPGTRLTVT.

The table lists this clone with a few counts. The V and J genes are TRBV2 and TRBJ2-7, with 13 bases matching TRBD2. V shed 4 bases and J 7 bases; nucleotides not matched to a gene: 7. Germline V gives CDR1 SNHLY, CDR2 FYNNEI. The CDR3 has 15 residues. Written as DNA, the CDR3 is TGTGCCAGCAGTGGCGGACTAGCGGGAGTGGGGGAGCAGTACTTC. Its protein is CASSGGLAGVGEQYF.

The chain uses TRBV12-5 and TRBJ1-3; 8 bases map to TRBD1. Germline loops: CDR1 LGHNT, CDR2 FRNRAP. This CDR3 is built from 17 residues. The ends lost 3 bases at V and 0 bases at J; junction bases unmatched: 7. The CDR3 nucleotides read TGTGCTAGTGGTTTCGTGACAGGGGATAGCTCTGGAAACACCATATATTTT. Amino acids: CASGFVTGDSSGNTIYF.

The rearrangement links TRBV11-2 to TRBJ2-5; D unclear. The CDR3 covers 12 residues. Looked up from germline, CDR1 is SGHAT and CDR2 is FQNNGV. V shed 5 bases and J shed 1 base, with 5 bases lying between them. CDR3 DNA sequence: TGTGCCAGCAGCCCTTTCCAAGAGACCCAGTACTTC. It codes for CASSPFQETQYF.

The CDR3 sequence: CASSLWDNSYNSPLHF. Written as DNA, the CDR3 is TGTGCCAGCAGCCTGTGGGACAACTCCTATAATTCACCCCTCCACTTT. The chain uses TRBV5-6 and TRBJ1-6; weak D call: TRBD1 (6 bases). The CDR3 has 16 residues. V gave up 4 bases and J gave up 0 bases, with 11 bases separating them. The germline V gene encodes CDR1 SGHDT and CDR2 YYEEEE. Full variable domain (rest looked up from reference TRBV5-6 and TRBJ1-6): DAGVTQSPTHLIKTRGQQVTLRCSPKSGHDTVSWYQQALGQGPQFIFQYYEEEERQRGNFPDRFSGHQFPNYSSELNVNALLLGDSALYLCASSLWDNSYNSPLHFGNGTRLTVT.

This chain links TRBV5-8 with TRBJ2-3, with no clear D. CDR1 SGHTS and CDR2 YDEGEE come from the germline V gene. This CDR3 is built from 14 residues. The V and J ends lost 4 bases and 3 bases respectively, with 12 bases between them. The CDR3 DNA is TGTGCCAGCAGCCCAATCGACTGGACAGATACGCAGTATTTT. Its protein product is CASSPIDWTDTQYF.

V gene TRBV11-2 combines with J gene TRBJ2-7, with no clear D. The V gene lost 1 base and the J gene lost 2 bases, with 9 bases spanning the gap. Germline lookup yields CDR1 SGHAT and CDR2 FQNNGV. This CDR3 has 14 amino acids. The CDR3 protein is CASSLGFSAYEQYF. CDR3 nucleotide sequence: TGTGCCAGCAGCTTAGGGTTCAGTGCCTACGAGCAGTACTTC.

The V call is TRBV6-5, the J call TRBJ2-7; 9 positions agree with TRBD1. V dropped 0 bases and J dropped 6; count of bases not matched to a gene: 9. The CDR3 is made up of 16 amino acids. Germline CDR1 and CDR2: MNHEY and SVGAGI. The CDR3, as DNA: TGTGCCAGCAGTTACTCTATACCGGGACAGGGTTCCGAGCAGTACTTC. It yields the protein CASSYSIPGQGSEQYF.

The count of this clone is one. J is TRBJ1-1 and V is TRBV11-2; 7 bases align to TRBD1. V lost 5 bases, J lost 5 bases, and 5 bases stayed unmatched. CDR3 length: 13 amino acids. Germline V CDR1 and CDR2: SGHAT, FQNNGV. The CDR3 loop is CASSDRVGTEAFF. The CDR3 DNA is TGTGCCAGCAGCGACAGGGTAGGGACTGAAGCTTTCTTT.

V gene TRBV18 combines with J gene TRBJ1-2; 8 bases align to TRBD1. Looked up from germline, CDR1 is KGHSH and CDR2 is LQKENI. The CDR3 loop spans 15 amino acids. Trimming at V came to 5 bases and at J to 8 bases, leaving 13 bases not matched to a gene. The CDR3 protein is CASSSQTGERGGYTF. CDR3 DNA sequence: TGTGCCAGCTCATCCCAGACAGGGGAACGTGGAGGCTACACCTTC. Filled out from reference TRBV18 and TRBJ1-2, the complete variable domain reads NAGVMQNPRHLVRRRGQEARLRCSPMKGHSHVYWYRQLPEEGLKFMVYLQKENIIDESGMPKERFSAEFPKEGPSILRIQQVVRGDSAAYFCASSSQTGERGGYTFGSGTRLTVV.

V and J are TRBV30 and TRBJ2-7; 7 positions match TRBD1. Trimming cost V 5 bases and J 5 bases; bases outside gene matches: 3. In germline, CDR1 is GTSNPN, CDR2 SVGIG (reference sequence). There are 11 residues in the CDR3. CDR3 coding DNA: TGTGCCTGGGACAGGGTCCACGAGCAGTACTTC. This translates into CAWDRVHEQYF.